The 24 T cell receptor beta chains presented below share a single source sample, sequenced in a study of prognosis after radiotherapy for stage I lung cancer. TCR beta CDR3 amplification from genomic DNA was performed by two-round multiplex PCR. The authors ran first-round PCR with primers specific to each TRBV and TRBJ gene. TCRdb reprocessed the multiplex PCR reads via MiXCR and lists one record per CDR3 protein. Found here are some 60,000 distinct CDR3 sequences, more than 25% of them singletons; the top ten hold less than 8%. This specimen was PBMCs, taken before or after stereotactic body radiation therapy (not recorded which). These receptors were collected from a donor over 45 with non-small cell lung cancer.

The chain links TRBV12-3 or TRBV12-4 to TRBJ2-3; D uncertain. The V gene lost 7 bases and the J gene lost 9 bases, with 20 bases spanning the gap. This CDR3 has 14 residues. Written as DNA, the CDR3 is TGTGCCAGCATCTTTTCACCCTCCAGATCCACGCAGTATTTT. This sequence encodes CASIFSPSRSTQYF.

This clonotype was picked up many times. This chain joins TRBV6-1 and TRBJ2-7, with 8 bases that match TRBD2. Germline values: CDR1 MNHNS, CDR2 SASEGT. There are 13 residues in the CDR3. Trimming cost V 6 bases and J 3 bases; bases outside gene matches: 4. The CDR3 region has the DNA TGTGCCAGCAGAAGAAGCGGGAGCTACGAGCAGTACTTC. Amino acids: CASRRSGSYEQYF.

Details on this clonotype: Being one base from a much bigger clone, this may be a read error. V gene TRBV7-2 combines with J gene TRBJ1-2; D is uncertain. Trimming shortened V by 7 bases and J by 7 bases, and 13 bases separated the two germline ends. This CDR3 has 12 residues. CDR1 SGHTA and CDR2 FQGNSA come from the germline V gene. CDR3 sequence (DNA): TGTGCCAGCATCCTCGTGACTGTTGGCTACACCTTC. Its translation: CASILVTVGYTF. Supplemented by reference TRBV7-2 and TRBJ1-2, the full variable domain reads GAGVSQSPSNKVTEKGKDVELRCDPISGHTALYWYRQSLGQGLEFLIYFQGNSAPDKSGLPSDRFSAERTGGSVSTLTIQRTQQEDSAVYLCASILVTVGYTFGSGTRLTVV.

This clonotype was observed a handful of times. This may be a read error, as it is one base from a much larger clone. The rearrangement joins TRBV7-9 to TRBJ1-5, with D perhaps matching TRBD1 (5 bases). The CDR3 sequence is 13 residues long. Germline lookup yields CDR1 SEHNR and CDR2 FQNEAQ (reference sequence). In DNA, the CDR3 is TGTGTCAGCAGCTTGGGGGGGTTGCAGCCCCAGCATTTT. This codes for CVSSLGGLQPQHF. Supplemented by reference TRBV7-9 and TRBJ1-5, the full variable domain reads DTGVSQNPRHKITKRGQNVTFRCDPISEHNRLYWYRQTLGQGPEFLTYFQNEAQLEKSRLLSDRFSAERPKGSFSTLEIQRTEQGDSAMYLCVSSLGGLQPQHFGDGTRLSIL.

Regarding this clonotype: A far more abundant clone sits one base away, making this likely a read error. V is TRBV7-9 and J is TRBJ2-7, with 9 bases lining up with TRBD2. The germline CDR1 and CDR2 sequences are SEHNR and FQNEAQ (reference sequence). There are 15 residues in the CDR3. The ends lost 4 bases at V and 2 bases at J; junction bases unmatched: 6. CDR3 residues: CASSYDSGGTYEQYF. The CDR3 DNA reads TGTGCCAGCAGCTATGATAGCGGGGGAACCTACGAGCAGTACTTC.

Concerning this clonotype: This may come from a read error, since a much larger clone is one base off. The genes are TRBV9 and TRBJ2-3; 7 nucleotides line up with TRBD1. V shed 4 bases, J shed 0 bases, and the junction held 5 bases outside the gene matches. The CDR3 has 15 amino acids. The germline gives CDR1 SGDLS, CDR2 YYNGEE. The CDR3 nucleotides are TGTGCCAGCAGCTCCACAGGGGACAGCACAGATACGCAGTATTTT. Its translation is CASSSTGDSTDTQYF.

Regarding this clonotype: A far larger clone lies a single base away; this is likely a read error. V gene TRBV20-1 combines with J gene TRBJ1-1; D is ambiguous. TRBJ2-3 matches the DNA end more closely, so the J call is doubtful. The CDR3 has 14 amino acids. Germline V gives CDR1 DFQATT, CDR2 SNEGSKA (reference sequence). This chain's CDR3 is CSARDPKVQDTQYF. The CDR3 coding sequence is TGCAGTGCTAGAGACCCTAAGGTGCAGGATACGCAGTATTTT.

With respect to this clonotype: With a far larger clone one base away, a read error is the likely cause. The chain uses TRBV6-4 and TRBJ1-2; 9 nucleotides match TRBD1. Germline loops: CDR1 MRHNA, CDR2 SNTAGT. This CDR3 is 15 amino acids long. Unmatched junction bases numbered 7, after V lost 5 bases and J lost 3 bases. The DNA of the CDR3 is TGTGCCAGCAGTTCAACAGGGGGCTCATACTATGGCTACACCTTC. Its protein product is CASSSTGGSYYGYTF.

A remark on this clonotype: Compared with germline, one end of the junction differs, possibly owing to a read error. V usage is TRBV6-1 and J usage is TRBJ1-5; 7 bases match TRBD1. The CDR3 length is 18 residues. Looked up from germline, CDR1 is MNHNS and CDR2 is SASEGT. The CDR3 loop is CASSRREGAITGNQPQHF. CDR3 DNA: TGTGCCAGCAGCCGCCGGGAGGGGGCCATCACGGGCAATCAGCCACAGCATTTT.

As concerns this clonotype: A much larger clonotype is one base distant, so this may be a read error. The J gene is TRBJ1-2, the V gene TRBV18; 7 bases agree with TRBD1. This CDR3 is built from 14 residues. CDR1 KGHSH and CDR2 LQKENI come from the germline V gene. The V and J ends lost 5 bases and 4 bases, in that order; junction bases with no gene match: 7. The CDR3 loop reads CASSTGDRIYGYTF. In DNA, the CDR3 is TGTGCCAGCTCAACGGGGGACAGAATCTATGGCTACACCTTC.

This clonotype has at least ten counts. The V call is TRBV24-1, the J call TRBJ2-1, with TRBD2 identical over 9 bases. The ends lost 5 bases at V and 7 bases at J; junction bases unmatched: 8. The CDR3 loop spans 15 amino acids. CDR1 KGHDR and CDR2 SFDVKD come from the germline V gene. CDR3 sequence reads: CATSGVAGGVNEQFF. In nucleotides, the CDR3 is TGTGCCACCAGTGGTGTGGCGGGGGGGGTTAATGAGCAGTTCTTC.

This clonotype was found many times. This chain links TRBV20-1 with TRBJ2-7, with a possible D match to TRBD1 (5 bases). There are 13 residues in the CDR3. Germline values: CDR1 DFQATT, CDR2 SNEGSKA (reference sequence). Trimming removed 4 bases from V and 6 bases from J, with 16 bases in between. CDR3 sequence reads: CSAKGQGRGEQYF. In DNA form, the CDR3 reads TGCAGTGCTAAGGGGCAAGGCCGCGGCGAGCAGTACTTC.

The rearrangement joins TRBV9 to TRBJ2-7; D gene uncertain. The CDR3 loop spans 17 amino acids. Germline values: CDR1 SGDLS, CDR2 YYNGEE. V was cut by 0 bases and J by 2 bases, with 18 bases left in between. CDR3 bases: TGTGCCAGCAGCGTAGAGTCTTGTACAGATCATCCCTACGAGCAGTACTTC. Its protein product is CASSVESCTDHPYEQYF. The entire variable domain, with the rest obtained from reference TRBV9 and TRBJ2-7, is as follows: DSGVTQTPKHLITATGQRVTLRCSPRSGDLSVYWYQQSLDQGLQFLIQYYNGEERAKGNILERFSAQQFPDLHSELNLSSLELGDSALYFCASSVESCTDHPYEQYFGPGTRLTVT.

This clonotype appeared many times. The chain links TRBV2 to TRBJ1-5; D call uncertain. The CDR3 runs to 14 residues. Germline CDR1 SNHLY, CDR2 FYNNEI. Between the trimmed V and J ends, which lost 2 bases and 6 bases, there was a span of 11 bases. The CDR3, as DNA: TGTGCCAGCAGTGAAAGGTGGAGCCCTCAGCCCCAGCATTTT. This gives the protein CASSERWSPQPQHF.

This clonotype was seen ten or more times. Sequence at one end of the junction differs from germline and may be a read error. V usage is TRBV6-9 and J usage is TRBJ2-1, with D possibly TRBD2 on 6 matching bases. This CDR3 is 15 amino acids long. Germline-derived CDR1 and CDR2 are MNHGY and SVAAGI. The CDR3 loop is CASSYLGTDYNEQLF. The CDR3 DNA is TGTGCCAGCAGTTACCTCGGGACGGACTACAATGAGCAGCTCTTC.

This clonotype occurred many times. The CDR3 reads CASSLFGAEAFF. The CDR3 bases are TGTGCCAGCAGTTTATTCGGGGCTGAAGCTTTCTTT. The gene calls are TRBV12-3 or TRBV12-4 and TRBJ1-1, with D hard to call. The CDR3 runs to 12 residues. Trimming took off 2 bases at V and 6 bases at J, with 7 bases between the two ends.

The J gene is TRBJ1-6, the V gene TRBV5-1; D may be TRBD1 (5 bases). CDR1 and CDR2 (germline): SGHRS, YFSETQ. Trimming pared 1 base from V and 10 bases from J, leaving 15 bases between. There are 15 residues in the CDR3. In DNA, the CDR3 is TGCGCCAGCAGCTTGATCACGGGGCAAGGCTCACCCCTCCACTTT. It translates to CASSLITGQGSPLHF. Together with reference TRBV5-1 and TRBJ1-6, the CDR3 gives the full variable domain: KAGVTQTPRYLIKTRGQQVTLSCSPISGHRSVSWYQQTPGQGLQFLFEYFSETQRNKGNFPGRFSGRQFSNSRSEMNVSTLELGDSALYLCASSLITGQGSPLHFGNGTRLTVT.

This clonotype has at least ten counts. This chain uses TRBV20-1 with TRBJ1-5; 10 nucleotides align to TRBD1. The length of the CDR3 is 14 residues. Germline assignment: CDR1 DFQATT and CDR2 SNEGSKA (reference sequence). J was trimmed by 5 bases and V by 0 bases; bases with no gene match: 1. The CDR3 here is CSAREDRGDQPQHF. As DNA, the CDR3 is TGCAGTGCTAGAGAGGACAGGGGGGATCAGCCCCAGCATTTT.

In this sample, this clonotype turned up many times. The chain combines TRBV13 with TRBJ2-7; no definite D call. The germline gives CDR1 PRHDT, CDR2 FYEKMQ (reference sequence). The V and J ends lost 0 bases and 4 bases respectively, with 10 bases between them. CDR3 length: 14 amino acids. The CDR3 nucleotides are TGTGCCAGCAGCTTAGGTGACAAAGATTACGAGCAGTACTTC. Translating it yields CASSLGDKDYEQYF. Using reference TRBV13 and TRBJ2-7 for the parts outside the CDR3, the full variable domain is AAGVIQSPRHLIKEKRETATLKCYPIPRHDTVYWYQQGPGQDPQFLISFYEKMQSDKGSIPDRFSAQQFSDYHSELNMSSLELGDSALYFCASSLGDKDYEQYFGPGTRLTVT.

This clonotype was counted ten times or more. The chain recombines TRBV6-1 with TRBJ2-1, with 9 nucleotides matching TRBD2. The V segment lost 7 bases and the J segment 6 bases; nucleotides outside the gene matches: 7. This CDR3 is 14 amino acids long. The germline CDR1 and CDR2 sequences are MNHNS and SASEGT. CDR3 DNA sequence: TGTGCCAGCAAGCCGGGACTAGCATCCAATGAGCAGTTCTTC. Protein product: CASKPGLASNEQFF.

At least ten counts were recorded for this clonotype. The rearrangement links TRBV27 to TRBJ1-1; D is possibly TRBD1 (5 bases). The CDR3 runs 12 residues. CDR1 and CDR2 (germline): MNHEY, SMNVEV (reference sequence). V lost 8 bases and J lost 4, with 11 bases in between. CDR3 amino acids: CASGRAGTEAFF. The CDR3 DNA reads TGTGCCAGCGGCAGGGCCGGCACTGAAGCTTTCTTT.

The table lists this clonotype with many counts. V and J are TRBV27 and TRBJ2-1; a possible D gene is TRBD1 (6 bases). CDR3 length equals 15 residues. V shed 6 bases and J shed 0 bases, with 12 bases lying between them. Germline CDR1 is MNHEY and CDR2 is SMNVEV (reference sequence). Here the CDR3 DNA reads TGTGCCAGCAGCTTCGTGGGGGCCTCCTACAATGAGCAGTTCTTC. This translates into CASSFVGASYNEQFF.

CDR3 region: CASSLVGGQRRQQYF. The CDR3 DNA sequence: TGTGCCAGCAGCTTAGTAGGGGGACAGCGACGGCAGCAGTACTTC. The chain has TRBV5-5 and TRBJ2-7; 7 bases are a match to TRBD1. The germline CDR1 and CDR2 sequences are SGHKS and YYEKEE (reference sequence). The CDR3 sequence is 15 residues long. Trimming took 2 bases from V and 8 from J; bases not matched to a gene: 13. Supplemented by reference TRBV5-5 and TRBJ2-7, the full variable domain reads DAGVTQSPTHLIKTRGQQVTLRCSPISGHKSVSWYQQVLGQGPQFIFQYYEKEERGRGNFPDRFSARQFPNYSSELNVNALLLGDSALYLCASSLVGGQRRQQYFGPGTRLTVT.

The table lists this clonotype with many counts. The rearrangement uses TRBV7-9 and TRBJ2-3; 10 bases line up with TRBD2. The CDR3 contains 14 residues. The trim removed 5 bases at V and 5 bases at J, leaving 4 bases unmatched. CDR1 and CDR2 (germline): SEHNR, FQNEAQ (reference sequence). Here the CDR3 DNA reads TGTGCCAGCAGCCCTGGACTAGCGGAAGATACGCAGTATTTT. This encodes CASSPGLAEDTQYF.